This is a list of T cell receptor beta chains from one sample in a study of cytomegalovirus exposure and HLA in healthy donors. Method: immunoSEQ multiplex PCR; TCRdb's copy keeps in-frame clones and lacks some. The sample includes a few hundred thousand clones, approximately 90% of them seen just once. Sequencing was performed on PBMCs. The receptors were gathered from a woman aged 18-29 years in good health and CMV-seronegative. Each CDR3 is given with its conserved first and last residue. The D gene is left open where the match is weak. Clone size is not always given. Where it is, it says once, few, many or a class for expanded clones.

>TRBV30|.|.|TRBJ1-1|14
CAWSHGRGGTEAFF
TGTGCCTGGAGTCACGGGAGGGGGGGCACTGAAGCTTTCTTT
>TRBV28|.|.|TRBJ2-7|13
CASSFSGSYEQYF
TGTGCCAGCAGTTTCTCGGGATCCTACGAGCAGTACTTC
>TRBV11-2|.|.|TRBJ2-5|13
CASSLGGLETQYF
TGTGCCAGCAGCTTGGGCGGGTTGGAGACCCAGTACTTC
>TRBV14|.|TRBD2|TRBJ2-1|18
CASSQVVGLAGFGDEQFF
TGTGCCAGCAGCCAAGTGGTCGGCCTAGCGGGATTTGGGGATGAGCAGTTCTTC
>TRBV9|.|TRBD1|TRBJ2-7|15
CASSLSPGQGGEQYF
TGTGCCAGCAGCCTTTCACCGGGACAGGGTGGCGAGCAGTACTTC
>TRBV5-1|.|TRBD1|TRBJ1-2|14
CASSWDRADYGYTF
TGCGCCAGCAGCTGGGACAGGGCTGACTATGGCTACACCTTC
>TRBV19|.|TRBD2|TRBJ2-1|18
CASSIGLGAGDVYNEQFF
TGTGCCAGTAGTATAGGGTTGGGTGCGGGAGACGTCTACAATGAGCAGTTCTTC
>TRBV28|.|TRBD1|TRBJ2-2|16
CASSRRTGEWTGELFF
TGTGCCAGCAGCCGTCGGACAGGGGAGTGGACCGGGGAGCTGTTTTTT
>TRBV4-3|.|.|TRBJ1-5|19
CASSQDPIVQAYSNQPQHF
TGCGCCAGCAGCCAAGACCCGATCGTGCAGGCTTATAGCAATCAGCCCCAGCATTTT
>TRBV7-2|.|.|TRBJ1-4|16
CASSLRAGTLSGGLFF
TGTGCCAGCAGCCTAAGGGCCGGGACGCTCAGCGGGGGGCTGTTTTTT
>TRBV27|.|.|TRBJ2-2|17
CARPALAGKVLTGELFF
TGTGCCAGACCAGCTCTGGCGGGGAAGGTCCTAACCGGGGAGCTGTTTTTT
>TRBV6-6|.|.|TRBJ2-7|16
CASSPTLPDRPLEQYF
TGTGCCAGCAGCCCCACACTTCCAGACAGGCCACTCGAGCAGTACTTC
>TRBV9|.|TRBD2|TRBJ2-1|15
CASSVGTSEHGEQFF
TGTGCCAGCAGCGTAGGGACTAGCGAGCATGGTGAGCAGTTCTTC
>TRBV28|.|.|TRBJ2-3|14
CASSSPSAGDTQYF
TGTGCCAGCAGTTCCCCCTCGGCGGGGGATACGCAGTATTTT
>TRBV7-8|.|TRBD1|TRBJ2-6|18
CASRPRQGTRSGANVLTF
TGTGCCAGCAGACCTAGACAGGGCACACGTTCTGGGGCCAACGTCCTGACTTTC
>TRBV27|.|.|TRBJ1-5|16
CASSLSRVTADQPQHF
TGTGCCAGCAGTTTATCTCGAGTAACGGCGGATCAGCCCCAGCATTTT
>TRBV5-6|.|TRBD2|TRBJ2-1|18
CASSLGQGGAGVIDEQFF
TGTGCCAGCAGCTTGGGCCAGGGAGGAGCGGGAGTCATCGATGAGCAGTTCTTC
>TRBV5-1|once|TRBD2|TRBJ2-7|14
CASSLAGGSPEQYF
TGCGCCAGCAGCTTGGCGGGAGGTTCTCCCGAGCAGTACTTC
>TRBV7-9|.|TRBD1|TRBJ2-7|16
CASSSTPGQGANEQYF
TGTGCCAGCAGCTCGACACCGGGACAGGGGGCCAACGAGCAGTACTTC
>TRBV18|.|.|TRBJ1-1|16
CASSPMAPEVNTEAFF
TGTGCCAGCTCACCGATGGCACCAGAGGTGAACACTGAAGCTTTCTTT
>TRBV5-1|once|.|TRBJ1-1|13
CASSLDRDTEAFF
TGCGCCAGCAGCTTGGACCGGGACACTGAAGCTTTCTTT
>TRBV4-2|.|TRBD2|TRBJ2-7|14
CASSLSGETYEQYF
TGTGCCAGCAGCCTTAGCGGGGAGACCTACGAGCAGTACTTC
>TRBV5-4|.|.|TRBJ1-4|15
CASSPDGITNEKLFF
TGTGCCAGCAGCCCAGACGGGATAACTAATGAAAAACTGTTTTTT
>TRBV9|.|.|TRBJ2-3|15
CASSVGRGSTDTQYF
TGTGCCAGCAGCGTAGGGCGGGGTAGCACAGATACGCAGTATTTT
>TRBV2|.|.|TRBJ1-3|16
CASTSLRAHSGNTIYF
TGTGCCAGCACGTCATTGAGGGCACACTCTGGAAACACCATATATTTT
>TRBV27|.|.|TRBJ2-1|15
CASSFGTSSYNEQFF
TGTGCCAGCAGTTTTGGGACTTCCTCCTACAATGAGCAGTTCTTC
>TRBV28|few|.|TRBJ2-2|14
CASSLAGHTGELFF
TGTGCCAGCAGTTTGGCAGGGCACACCGGGGAGCTGTTTTTT
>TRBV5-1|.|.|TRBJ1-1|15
CASSLAGQMNTEAFF
TGCGCCAGCAGCTTGGCCGGACAAATGAACACTGAAGCTTTCTTT
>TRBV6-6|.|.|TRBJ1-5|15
CASSYSGRGNQPQHF
TGTGCCAGCAGTTACTCAGGCCGGGGCAATCAGCCCCAGCATTTT
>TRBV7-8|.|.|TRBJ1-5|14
CASSTDRSNQPQHF
TGTGCCAGCAGCACCGACAGGAGCAATCAGCCCCAGCATTTT
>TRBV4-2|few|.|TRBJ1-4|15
CASSQGTGRWEKLFF
TGTGCCAGCAGTCAAGGCACAGGGCGGTGGGAAAAACTGTTTTTT
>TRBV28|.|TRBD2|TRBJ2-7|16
CASSHSSGRASYEQYF
TGTGCCAGCAGCCACTCTAGCGGGAGGGCTTCCTACGAGCAGTACTTC
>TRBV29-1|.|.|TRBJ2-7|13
CSVVVREGYEQYF
TGCAGCGTTGTTGTCAGGGAAGGGTACGAGCAGTACTTC
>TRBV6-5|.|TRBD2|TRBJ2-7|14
CASSSTSGRYEQYF
TGTGCCAGCAGCTCCACTAGCGGGAGGTACGAGCAGTACTTC
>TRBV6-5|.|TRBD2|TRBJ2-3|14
CASKREGSGDTQYF
TGTGCCAGCAAAAGGGAGGGGTCCGGAGATACGCAGTATTTT
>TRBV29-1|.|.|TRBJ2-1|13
CSVPQGGRDEQFF
TGCAGCGTGCCCCAGGGTGGTCGGGATGAGCAGTTCTTC
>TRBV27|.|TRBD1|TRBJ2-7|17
CASRFHPVPGQGYEQYF
TGTGCCAGCAGATTTCACCCAGTCCCGGGACAGGGCTACGAGCAGTACTTC
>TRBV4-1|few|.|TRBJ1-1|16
CASSQENFGKNTEAFF
TGCGCCAGCAGCCAAGAAAACTTCGGGAAGAACACTGAAGCTTTCTTT
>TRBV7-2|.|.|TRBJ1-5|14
CASSLGGPGQPQHF
TGTGCCAGCAGCCTGGGGGGGCCGGGACAGCCCCAGCATTTT
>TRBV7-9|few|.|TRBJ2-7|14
CASSLERAGREQYF
TGTGCCAGCAGCTTAGAGCGGGCAGGGCGCGAGCAGTACTTC
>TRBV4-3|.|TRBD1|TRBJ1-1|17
CASSRTGAIRENTEAFF
TGCGCCAGCAGCAGGACAGGGGCTATTCGGGAGAACACTGAAGCTTTCTTT
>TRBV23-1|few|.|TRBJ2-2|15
CASSQSPGFTGELFF
TGCGCCAGCAGTCAATCGCCGGGGTTCACCGGGGAGCTGTTTTTT
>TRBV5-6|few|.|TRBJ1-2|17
CASSHRQGSQWDYGYTF
TGTGCCAGCAGCCACCGTCAGGGTAGCCAGTGGGACTATGGCTACACCTTC
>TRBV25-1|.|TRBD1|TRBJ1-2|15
CARGGDRALGYGYTF
TGTGCCCGGGGGGGGGACAGGGCCCTTGGTTATGGCTACACCTTC
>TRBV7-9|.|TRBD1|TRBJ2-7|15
CASSGGQGLLYEQYF
TGTGCCAGCAGCGGGGGACAGGGGCTTCTTTACGAGCAGTACTTC
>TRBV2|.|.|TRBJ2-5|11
CASSEYETQYF
TGTGCCAGCAGTGAATATGAGACCCAGTACTTC
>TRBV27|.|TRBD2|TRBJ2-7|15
CASSLGSGAAREQYF
TGTGCCAGCAGTTTAGGTAGCGGGGCTGCTCGCGAGCAGTACTTC
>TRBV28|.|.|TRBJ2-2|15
CASTSGTWVAGELFF
TGTGCCAGCACCAGTGGGACTTGGGTGGCCGGGGAGCTGTTTTTT
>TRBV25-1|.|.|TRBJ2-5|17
CASSGVQPGHHQETQYF
TGTGCCAGCAGTGGGGTTCAGCCGGGACACCACCAAGAGACCCAGTACTTC
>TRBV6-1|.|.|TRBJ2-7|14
CASIEPGNFYEQYF
TGTGCCAGCATAGAGCCGGGGAACTTCTACGAGCAGTACTTC
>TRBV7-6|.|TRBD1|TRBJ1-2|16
CASSLTEQGGSYGYTF
TGTGCCAGCAGCTTAACAGAACAGGGGGGAAGCTATGGCTACACCTTC
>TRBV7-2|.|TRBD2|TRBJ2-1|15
CASSPTSGRYNEQFF
TGTGCCAGCAGCCCTACTAGCGGGAGGTACAATGAGCAGTTCTTC
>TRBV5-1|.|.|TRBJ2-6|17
CASSLTGIMGRANVLTF
TGCGCCAGCAGCTTAACAGGGATAATGGGAAGGGCCAACGTCCTGACTTTC